This T cell receptor beta chain comes out of a study of blood T cell repertoires in COVID-19. Per the authors' pipeline: Amplified reference gene primers provided the basis for estimating nucleated cell counts. Profiled with immunoSEQ multiplex PCR; TCRdb holds only in-frame clones, not every one. V, J and clone size are taken as reported in that table, and D and trimming were inferred from the DNA itself. The table shows roughly 300,000 clones, with roughly 85% occurring only once. V was clipped by 4 bases and J by 4 bases, with 24 bases between them. CDR1 is SGHTA, CDR2 FQGNSA, per germline. The CDR3 has 18 residues.

Sequencing used peripheral blood. This receptor was identified in a human donor in a cohort sampled during active COVID-19. V and J are TRBV7-2 and TRBJ2-3, with a tentative D call TRBD1 (6 bases). In DNA form, the CDR3 reads TGTGCCAGCAGCTCTTATTCTTTTCGGACAGTGGGAGCAGATACGCAGTATTTT. This encodes CASSSYSFRTVGADTQYF.